These T cell receptor beta chains were read from a single sample in a study of PD-1 blockade in classical Hodgkin lymphoma. Here immunoSEQ multiplex PCR was the method, and the copy in TCRdb shows in-frame clones only, minus some. The profile shows 66,000 or so clones, 71% of them singletons. Specimen: peripheral blood mononuclear cells (PBMCs), collected before the second cycle of nivolumab. The receptors here all came from a human donor with classical Hodgkin lymphoma. CDR3s include the opening cysteine and the closing phenylalanine or tryptophan. The order of the fields is D gene, V gene, J gene, clone size, CDR3 DNA, CDR3 protein. A D gene is named only where the DNA matches it firmly. Clone size appears in some rows only: once, few, many, or a class for an expanded clone.

D: NA; V: TRBV7-3; J: TRBJ2-1; size: NA; DNA: TGTGCCAGCAGCTTAAGCCCGTCTGGCAATGAGCAGTTCTTC; CDR3: CASSLSPSGNEQFF
D: NA; V: TRBV21-1; J: TRBJ2-7; size: NA; DNA: TGTGCCAGCAGCAAAGACAACTACGAGCAGTACTTC; CDR3: CASSKDNYEQYF
D: NA; V: TRBV11-2; J: TRBJ2-7; size: NA; DNA: TGTGCCAGCAGCCATTCCGGTGGCGAGCAGTACTTC; CDR3: CASSHSGGEQYF
D: NA; V: TRBV5-1; J: TRBJ2-5; size: NA; DNA: TGCGCCAGCAGCTGGTTTTTGGGGGAGACCCAGTACTTC; CDR3: CASSWFLGETQYF
D: TRBD1; V: TRBV5-1; J: TRBJ1-1; size: NA; DNA: TGCGCCAGCAGCCCCACCCTCCCGGGACAGGGAAATACTGAAGCTTTCTTT; CDR3: CASSPTLPGQGNTEAFF
D: NA; V: TRBV19; J: TRBJ1-1; size: NA; DNA: TGTGCCAGTAGGCTTGGACGGATGAACACTGAAGCTTTCTTT; CDR3: CASRLGRMNTEAFF
D: NA; V: TRBV11-2; J: TRBJ1-3; size: NA; DNA: TGTGCCAGCAGCTTCTTCAGGGGAAAAACTGGAAACACCATATATTTT; CDR3: CASSFFRGKTGNTIYF
D: NA; V: TRBV9; J: TRBJ2-2; size: NA; DNA: TGTGCCAGCAGCGCCCCCCGAGCGAACACCGGGGAGCTGTTTTTT; CDR3: CASSAPRANTGELFF
D: NA; V: TRBV28; J: TRBJ1-4; size: medium-sized; DNA: TGTGCCAGCAGTCCCCTGGACAGTCGGGATAATGAAAAACTGTTTTTT; CDR3: CASSPLDSRDNEKLFF
D: NA; V: TRBV6-9; J: TRBJ1-1; size: NA; DNA: TGTGCCAGCAGTTATCCGAAAGGACAGATGAACACTGAAGCTTTCTTT; CDR3: CASSYPKGQMNTEAFF
D: TRBD2; V: TRBV5-6; J: TRBJ2-3; size: NA; DNA: TGTGCCAGCAGCTTCACTAGCGGGAGGGCCTTGCGCACAGATACGCAGTATTTT; CDR3: CASSFTSGRALRTDTQYF
D: TRBD1; V: TRBV6-5; J: TRBJ1-5; size: NA; DNA: TGTGCCAGCAGTTACTCGTCAGGGGACAGTCAGCCCCAGCATTTT; CDR3: CASSYSSGDSQPQHF
D: NA; V: TRBV28; J: TRBJ1-1; size: NA; DNA: TGTGCCAGCACCCATACGGTAGGCACTGAAGCTTTCTTT; CDR3: CASTHTVGTEAFF
D: NA; V: TRBV7-9; J: TRBJ1-2; size: NA; DNA: TGTGCCAGCAGCTCCGACAACTATGGCTACACCTTC; CDR3: CASSSDNYGYTF
D: NA; V: TRBV18; J: TRBJ2-7; size: NA; DNA: TGTGCCAGCTCACCACCGGTGGGACCCTCCTACGAGCAGTACTTC; CDR3: CASSPPVGPSYEQYF
D: NA; V: TRBV18; J: TRBJ1-1; size: NA; DNA: TGTGCCAGCTCACTCGGTGGAGGGTTGAGCACTGAAGCTTTCTTT; CDR3: CASSLGGGLSTEAFF
D: NA; V: TRBV6-9; J: TRBJ1-1; size: once; DNA: TGTGCCAGCAGTTTTACCAGGGGAAGGACTGAAGCTTTCTTT; CDR3: CASSFTRGRTEAFF
D: TRBD2; V: TRBV10-2; J: TRBJ2-1; size: NA; DNA: TGCGCCAGCAGCACTAGCGGTTACAATGAGCAGTTCTTC; CDR3: CASSTSGYNEQFF
D: TRBD1; V: TRBV5-1; J: TRBJ2-7; size: NA; DNA: TGCGCCAGCAGCTTGGGGACAGGGTTCTACGAGCAGTACTTC; CDR3: CASSLGTGFYEQYF
D: NA; V: TRBV11-2; J: TRBJ1-4; size: few; DNA: TGTGCCAGCAGGAGCGAGGGCGAGGGAGAAAAACTGTTTTTT; CDR3: CASRSEGEGEKLFF
D: NA; V: TRBV9; J: TRBJ1-3; size: NA; DNA: TGTGCCAGCAGCGTAGGGGGCCGCTCCGGAAACACCATATATTTT; CDR3: CASSVGGRSGNTIYF
D: NA; V: TRBV5-4; J: TRBJ2-4; size: NA; DNA: TGTGCCAGCAGCTTGGGGGTTAGTCTAGCCAAAAACATTCAGTACTTC; CDR3: CASSLGVSLAKNIQYF
D: NA; V: TRBV6-9; J: TRBJ1-2; size: once; DNA: TGTGCCAGTAGTTCAGGGCACACCTTC; CDR3: CASSSGHTF
D: NA; V: TRBV10-3; J: TRBJ2-7; size: few; DNA: TGTGCCATCAGTGGAACCAGGACAGCAGGGGTGAGTTCCTACGAGCAGTACTTC; CDR3: CAISGTRTAGVSSYEQYF
D: NA; V: TRBV5-1; J: TRBJ2-5; size: NA; DNA: TGCGCCAGCAGCTTGGAGTCATTCCAAGAGACCCAGTACTTC; CDR3: CASSLESFQETQYF
D: NA; V: TRBV5-4; J: TRBJ2-3; size: few; DNA: TGTGCCAGCAGCTTGAGGACAGATACGCAGTATTTT; CDR3: CASSLRTDTQYF
D: NA; V: TRBV4-1; J: TRBJ2-7; size: NA; DNA: TGCGCCAGCAGTCCCTTCCAGGGATACTACGAGCAGTACTTC; CDR3: CASSPFQGYYEQYF
D: NA; V: TRBV30; J: TRBJ1-5; size: NA; DNA: TGTGCCTGGAGTGATGGTGACAATCAGCCCCAGCATTTT; CDR3: CAWSDGDNQPQHF
D: NA; V: TRBV7-3; J: TRBJ1-1; size: NA; DNA: TGTGCCAGCAGCCCCTCGGACGGATTCGAGAACACTGAAGCTTTCTTT; CDR3: CASSPSDGFENTEAFF
D: NA; V: TRBV10-2; J: TRBJ2-3; size: NA; DNA: TGCGCCAGCAGTGAGATTGACGGGACAGATACGCAGTATTTT; CDR3: CASSEIDGTDTQYF